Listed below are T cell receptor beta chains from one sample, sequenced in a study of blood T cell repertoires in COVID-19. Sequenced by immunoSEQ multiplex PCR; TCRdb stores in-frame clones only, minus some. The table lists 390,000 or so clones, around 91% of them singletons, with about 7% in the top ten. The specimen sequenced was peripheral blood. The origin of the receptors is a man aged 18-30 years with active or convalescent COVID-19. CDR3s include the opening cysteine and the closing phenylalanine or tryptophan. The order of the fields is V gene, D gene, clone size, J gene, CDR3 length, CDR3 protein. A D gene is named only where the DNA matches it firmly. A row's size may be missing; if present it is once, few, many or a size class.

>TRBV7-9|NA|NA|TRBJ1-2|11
CASSLGHLYTF
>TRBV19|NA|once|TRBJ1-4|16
CASSTSADSDNEKLFF
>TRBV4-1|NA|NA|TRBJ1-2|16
CASSQGFGGMNYGYTF
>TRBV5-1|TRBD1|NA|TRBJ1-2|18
CASSNKGQGGSMDYGYTF
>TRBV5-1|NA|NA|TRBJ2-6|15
CASTRGDSGANVLTF
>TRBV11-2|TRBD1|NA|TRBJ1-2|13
CASSSGQRNGYTF
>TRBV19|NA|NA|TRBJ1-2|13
CATHPSRDYGYTF
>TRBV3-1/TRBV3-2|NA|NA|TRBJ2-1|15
CASSQDLLLSREQFF
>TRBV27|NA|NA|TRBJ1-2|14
CASRPQGSNYGYTF
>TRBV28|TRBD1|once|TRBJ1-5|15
CASSPGTAHNQPQHF
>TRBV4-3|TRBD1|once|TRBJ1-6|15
CASSILTGVNSPLHF
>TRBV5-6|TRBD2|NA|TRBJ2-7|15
CASSLDLRGGYEQYF
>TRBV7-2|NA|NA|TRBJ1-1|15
CASSQTGLRNTEAFF
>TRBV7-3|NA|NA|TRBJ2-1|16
CASSLIVDRTGNEQFF
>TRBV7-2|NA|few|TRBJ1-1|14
CASSPIPGYTEAFF
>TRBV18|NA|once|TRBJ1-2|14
CASSPPGSNYGYTF
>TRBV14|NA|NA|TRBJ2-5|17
CASSQEFGGSLQETQYF
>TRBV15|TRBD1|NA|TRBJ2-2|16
CATSRERTGMSGELFF
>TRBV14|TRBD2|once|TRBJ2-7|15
CASSPTGLAGYEQYF
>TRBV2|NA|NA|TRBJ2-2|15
CASREPGVGTGELFF
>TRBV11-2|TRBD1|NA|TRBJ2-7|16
CASSSVRQGGWYEQYF
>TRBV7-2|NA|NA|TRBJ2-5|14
CASSPLTQQETQYF
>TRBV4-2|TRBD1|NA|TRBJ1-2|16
CASSQAGQGENYGYTF
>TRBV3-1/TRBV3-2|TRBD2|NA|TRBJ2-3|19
CASSQETSGPRVGTDTQYF
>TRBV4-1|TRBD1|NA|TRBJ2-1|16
CASSQELTRGNNEQFF
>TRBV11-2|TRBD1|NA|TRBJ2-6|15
CASSGQGAGANVLTF
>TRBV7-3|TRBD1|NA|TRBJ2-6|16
CASSSGTGSGANVLTF
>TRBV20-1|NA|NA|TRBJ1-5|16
CSASFHQDRSNQPQHF
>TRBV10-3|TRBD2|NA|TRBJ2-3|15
CAIGTSGGAADTQYF
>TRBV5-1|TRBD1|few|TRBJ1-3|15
CASSLGDRAGNTIYF
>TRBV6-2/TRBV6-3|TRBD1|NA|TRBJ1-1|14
CASSPGGLNTEAFF
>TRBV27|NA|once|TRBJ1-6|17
CATPRLHQTEANSPLHF
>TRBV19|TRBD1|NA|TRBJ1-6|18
CASSRTGTGGAANSPLHF
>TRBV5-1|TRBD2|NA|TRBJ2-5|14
CATQPTSGQETQYF
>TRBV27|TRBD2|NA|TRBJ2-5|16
CASSPFGGGNQETQYF
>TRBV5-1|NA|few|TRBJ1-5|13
CASSFKGDQPQHF
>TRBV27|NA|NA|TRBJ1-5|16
CASSNNGGTSNQPQHF
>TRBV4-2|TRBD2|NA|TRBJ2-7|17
CASSLPNEGGSVYEQYF
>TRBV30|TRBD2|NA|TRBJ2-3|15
CAWSGLAGFTDTQYF
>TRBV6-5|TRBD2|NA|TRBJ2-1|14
CASSYPGREGLQFF
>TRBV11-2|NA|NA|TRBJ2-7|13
CASSFASSYEQYF
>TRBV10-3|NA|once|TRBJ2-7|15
CAINTRQESYERQYF
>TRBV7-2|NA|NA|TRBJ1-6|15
CASSGPGSYNSPLHF
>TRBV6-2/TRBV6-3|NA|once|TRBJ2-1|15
CASSTGVPTYNEQFF
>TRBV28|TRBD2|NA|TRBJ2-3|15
CASRGSGGRADTQYF
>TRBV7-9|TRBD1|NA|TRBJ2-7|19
CASSPMEGQGEGLTYEQYF
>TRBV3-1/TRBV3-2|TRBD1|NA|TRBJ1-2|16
CASSPRTGMDNYGYTF
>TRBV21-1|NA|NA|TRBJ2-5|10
CASTNPGWHF
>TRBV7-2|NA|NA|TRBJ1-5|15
CASSSLWALDQPQHF
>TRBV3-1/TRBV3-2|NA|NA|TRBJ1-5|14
CASSQGHSNQPQHF
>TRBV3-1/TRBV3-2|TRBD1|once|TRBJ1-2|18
CASSGINSMGQVRYGYTF
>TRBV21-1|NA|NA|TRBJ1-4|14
CASSKNVRGEKLFF
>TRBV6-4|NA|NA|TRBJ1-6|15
CASSDSGLYNSPLHF
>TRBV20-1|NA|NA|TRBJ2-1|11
CSATGYNEQFF
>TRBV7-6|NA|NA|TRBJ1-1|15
CASSLAEGPNTEAFF
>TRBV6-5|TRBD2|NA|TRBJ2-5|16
CASSFQRGGGQETQYF
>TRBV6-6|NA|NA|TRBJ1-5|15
CASTPPGGPHQPQHF
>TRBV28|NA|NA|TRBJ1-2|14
CASSLPGGNYGYTF
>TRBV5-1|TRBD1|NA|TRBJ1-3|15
CASSLGQGPGNTIYF
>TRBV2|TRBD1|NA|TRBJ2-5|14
CASTRTGGWETQYF